The 30 T cell receptor beta chains in this list originate from one sample, sequenced in a study of control samples from healthy donors and cancer patients. The repertoire was sequenced with immunoSEQ multiplex PCR; TCRdb's copy has only in-frame clones and lacks some. The sample lists 150,000 to 200,000 clones, just over 85% seen once, with about 1.7% in the top ten. Specimen: blood. All receptors come from a man aged 18 to 29 in good health.

This clone was recorded a few times. The chain recombines TRBV5-4 with TRBJ2-7; TRBD2 is a possible D gene (5 bases). V shed 7 bases and J shed 5 bases, with 19 bases lying between them. The length of the CDR3 is 14 residues. The V gene's germline CDR1 is SGHNT and CDR2 YYREEE (reference sequence). CDR3 region: CASHPGPRGNEQYF. Here the CDR3 DNA reads TGTGCCAGCCATCCTGGGCCGCGAGGGAACGAGCAGTACTTC.

This rearrangement joins TRBV9 to TRBJ2-1; 13 bases fit TRBD2. J gave up 7 bases and V 0 bases, and 1 base lay outside the gene matches. This CDR3 is built from 15 residues. The germline CDR1 and CDR2 sequences are SGDLS and YYNGEE. The CDR3 sequence is CASSVATSGGNEQFF. The CDR3 coding sequence is TGTGCCAGCAGCGTAGCGACTAGCGGGGGGAATGAGCAGTTCTTC.

The chain uses TRBV28 and TRBJ1-2; 7 nucleotides agree with TRBD1. The CDR3 spans 15 residues. The germline V gene encodes CDR1 MDHEN and CDR2 SYDVKM. J was trimmed by 1 base and V by 7 bases; bases with no gene match: 9. Here the CDR3 DNA reads TGTGCCAGCACCACCCCACGACAGGGTAACTATGGCTACACCTTC. This codes for CASTTPRQGNYGYTF.

The chain recombines TRBV9 with TRBJ2-3; D may be TRBD2 (7 bases). The CDR3 length is 16 residues. Trimming took off 3 bases at V and 4 bases at J, with 18 bases between the two ends. Looked up from germline, CDR1 is SGDLS and CDR2 is YYNGEE. CDR3 loop: CASSAGGGALSDTQYF. The CDR3 DNA follows: TGTGCCAGCAGCGCCGGTGGGGGGGCCCTTTCAGATACGCAGTATTTT.

This chain uses TRBV5-1 with TRBJ2-4, with TRBD1 matching over 9 bases. The J segment lost 8 bases and the V segment lost 3 bases, leaving 6 bases of the junction unmatched. This CDR3 spans 14 amino acids. The germline gives CDR1 SGHRS, CDR2 YFSETQ. CDR3 in amino acids: CASSWGQGMDIQYF. The DNA for the CDR3 is TGCGCCAGCAGCTGGGGACAGGGCATGGACATTCAGTACTTC.

The chain recombines TRBV7-9 with TRBJ2-5; TRBD2 matches at 8 bases. Trimming took 8 bases from V and 4 from J; bases not matched to a gene: 3. This CDR3 has 12 amino acids. Germline lookup yields CDR1 SEHNR and CDR2 FQNEAQ (reference sequence). CDR3: CASFSGGETQYF. CDR3 in DNA: TGTGCCAGCTTCAGCGGGGGAGAGACCCAGTACTTC. The whole variable domain, remainder taken from reference TRBV7-9 and TRBJ2-5, is DTGVSQNPRHKITKRGQNVTFRCDPISEHNRLYWYRQTLGQGPEFLTYFQNEAQLEKSRLLSDRFSAERPKGSFSTLEIQRTEQGDSAMYLCASFSGGETQYFGPGTRLLVL.

J is TRBJ2-5 and V is TRBV2; D tentatively fits TRBD1 or TRBD2 (5 bases each). V was cut by 6 bases and J by 3 bases, with 8 bases left in between. The germline gives CDR1 SNHLY, CDR2 FYNNEI. The CDR3 is 12 amino acids. The CDR3 reads CASRWGKETQYF. CDR3 sequence (DNA): TGTGCCAGCAGATGGGGGAAAGAGACCCAGTACTTC.

This sequence joins TRBV7-2 and TRBJ2-2; 9 bases are shared with TRBD1. Germline V CDR1 and CDR2: SGHTA, FQGNSA. The V and J ends lost 3 bases and 15 bases, in that order; junction bases with no gene match: 8. The CDR3 has 13 residues. CDR3: CASSLAGTGPVFF. CDR3 nucleotide sequence: TGTGCCAGCAGCTTGGCGGGGACAGGGCCGGTGTTTTTT.

The CDR3: CASRSAAGSDTQYF. The CDR3 nucleotides are TGTGCCAGCAGGTCGGCTGCGGGCTCAGATACGCAGTATTTT. The chain has TRBV28 and TRBJ2-3; D might be TRBD2 (5 bases). Deletions cut 6 bases from V and 4 bases from J, with 14 bases between. The CDR3 extends over 14 amino acids. CDR1 MDHEN and CDR2 SYDVKM come from the germline V gene.

V usage is TRBV4-2 and J usage is TRBJ2-1, with 13 bases identical to TRBD2. This CDR3 contains 18 residues. Germline-derived CDR1 and CDR2 are LGHNA and YNFKEQ. The V gene end was trimmed by 3 bases and the J gene end by 1 base; junction bases not matched to a gene: 6. For the CDR3, the DNA is TGTGCCAGCAGCCACGGACTAGCGGGGGTAACGTCCTACAATGAGCAGTTCTTC. Translated: CASSHGLAGVTSYNEQFF.

The rearrangement uses TRBV15 and TRBJ1-2; TRBD1 matches at 7 bases. V lost 4 bases and J lost 4; bases outside the gene matches: 6. Germline CDR1 and CDR2: LNHNV and YYDKDF (reference sequence). This CDR3 comprises 14 residues. The CDR3 DNA sequence: TGTGCCACCAGCAACCAAGGGGGCTTCTATGGCTACACCTTC. Protein sequence: CATSNQGGFYGYTF.

The gene calls are TRBV4-1 and TRBJ1-2; 7 bases are a match to TRBD1. CDR3 size: 15 residues. Trimming removed 3 bases from V and 1 base from J; junction bases left unmatched: 5. Germline CDR1 MGHRA, CDR2 YSYEKL. CDR3 in amino acids: CASSHSGQINYGYTF. CDR3 DNA sequence: TGCGCCAGCAGCCACTCGGGACAGATTAACTATGGCTACACCTTC.

The chain links TRBV19 to TRBJ1-4; D ambiguous. Trimming pared 3 bases from V and 16 bases from J, leaving 12 bases between. CDR1 LNHDA and CDR2 SQIVND come from the germline V gene (reference sequence). This CDR3 contains 11 residues. CDR3 sequence: CASSIPSLGFF. In DNA form, the CDR3 reads TGTGCCAGTAGTATCCCCAGCCTTGGGTTTTTT.

The chain couples TRBV7-3 to TRBJ2-2; 8 bases align to TRBD2. The germline V gene has CDR1 SGHTA and CDR2 FQGTGA. Trimming removed 4 bases from V and 3 bases from J; junction bases left unmatched: 7. The CDR3 consists of 16 residues. CDR3 nucleotide sequence: TGTGCCAGCAGCTCCCCGGGAGGGGACTACACCGGGGAGCTGTTTTTT. Translated, it gives CASSSPGGDYTGELFF.

V usage is TRBV4-2 and J usage is TRBJ2-5, with D possibly TRBD1 on 5 matching bases. The germline V and J ends were trimmed by 2 bases and 5 bases, with 18 bases remaining between them. The CDR3 runs to 16 residues. Germline values: CDR1 LGHNA, CDR2 YNFKEQ. The CDR3 bases are TGTGCCAGCAGCCAACTTAGAATGGACATTCCGGAGACCCAGTACTTC. It is translated as CASSQLRMDIPETQYF.

The rearrangement uses TRBV28 and TRBJ2-3; D possibly corresponds to TRBD1 (6 bases). Germline V gene lookup returns CDR1 MDHEN and CDR2 SYDVKM. The length of the CDR3 is 14 residues. Trimming cost V 8 bases and J 2 bases, with 14 bases left between them. The CDR3 loop is CASGWGPSTDTQYF. The CDR3 DNA reads TGTGCCAGCGGGTGGGGGCCCTCCACAGATACGCAGTATTTT.

The chain carries TRBV9 and TRBJ1-5; unclear D gene. Deletions cut 3 bases from V and 4 bases from J, with 14 bases between. The CDR3 is made up of 15 amino acids. CDR1 SGDLS and CDR2 YYNGEE come from the germline V gene. The CDR3 here is CASSETGSINQPQHF. The CDR3 nucleotides read TGTGCCAGCAGCGAAACCGGGTCCATAAATCAGCCCCAGCATTTT.

This chain uses TRBV6-2 or TRBV6-3 with TRBJ1-2, with 10 bases lining up with TRBD1. This CDR3 comprises 16 residues. Germline CDR1 is MNHEY and CDR2 is SVGEGT. Germline trimming cut 0 bases from V and 4 bases from J; bases unmatched to any gene: 5. CDR3 DNA sequence: TGTGCCAGCAGTTACTCGACAGGGGGCAGAGGCTATGGCTACACCTTC. Its protein is CASSYSTGGRGYGYTF.

This clone showed up just once. The chain is built from TRBV18 and TRBJ2-1; TRBD2 agrees at 15 bases. The germline gives CDR1 KGHSH, CDR2 LQKENI. The CDR3 is made up of 19 amino acids. V shed 0 bases, J shed 9 bases, and the junction held 12 bases outside the gene matches. CDR3 amino acids: CASSPPGLAGGGGDAEQFF. The DNA for the CDR3 is TGTGCCAGCTCACCACCGGGACTAGCGGGGGGTGGGGGCGACGCTGAGCAGTTCTTC.

This clone was detected a few times. The chain employs TRBV11-1 and TRBJ1-2; D is unresolved. V was clipped by 5 bases and J by 4 bases, with 14 bases between them. CDR1 is SGHAT, CDR2 FQDESV, per germline (reference sequence). This CDR3 has 14 residues. CDR3 in DNA: TGTGCCAGCAGCCCAGCTTGGGGTGGCTATGGCTACACCTTC. Protein sequence: CASSPAWGGYGYTF.

This clone was observed a single time. The chain links TRBV4-3 to TRBJ2-3, with a weak D call TRBD1 (6 bases). This CDR3 contains 16 residues. The germline gives CDR1 LGHNA, CDR2 YSLEER. With 0 bases removed from V and 1 base from J, the gap between germline ends came to 11 bases. The CDR3 DNA reads TGCGCCAGCAGCCAAGATTTCCGGACAGGCACAGATACGCAGTATTTT. It specifies CASSQDFRTGTDTQYF.

The J gene is TRBJ1-2, the V gene TRBV6-6, with D possibly being TRBD1 (5 bases). Trimming shortened V by 6 bases and J by 0 bases, and 11 bases separated the two germline ends. CDR3 length: 14 residues. The germline gives CDR1 MNHNY, CDR2 SVGAGI (reference sequence). CDR3 loop: CASSTGGTNYGYTF. The DNA for the CDR3 is TGTGCCAGCAGCACGGGGGGGACTAACTATGGCTACACCTTC.

The chain has TRBV7-2 and TRBJ1-4, with unresolved D. V dropped 0 bases and J dropped 6 bases, with 5 bases sitting between them. Germline CDR1 SGHTA, CDR2 FQGNSA. The CDR3 consists of 13 residues. CDR3 sequence reads: CASSLAGYEKLFF. The CDR3 coding sequence is TGTGCCAGCAGCTTAGCGGGGTATGAAAAACTGTTTTTT.

This chain connects TRBV6-1 to TRBJ1-2; 11 nucleotides align to TRBD1. With V trimmed by 1 base and J by 7 bases, 5 bases remained unmatched. The CDR3 length is 15 residues. Germline assignment: CDR1 MNHNS and CDR2 SASEGT. CDR3 sequence: CASSEVAGQGGGYTF. CDR3 bases: TGTGCCAGCAGTGAAGTTGCGGGACAGGGGGGTGGCTACACCTTC.

The CDR3 sequence: CASSSSPTGTSSGANVLTF. DNA of the CDR3: TGTGCCAGCAGCTCCAGCCCCACGGGAACTAGCTCTGGGGCCAACGTCCTGACTTTC. The chain has TRBV9 and TRBJ2-6, with D possibly matching TRBD2 (5 bases). CDR1 is SGDLS, CDR2 YYNGEE, per germline. The V and J ends lost 4 bases and 0 bases respectively, with 20 bases between them. This CDR3 is 19 amino acids long.

The CDR3 region is CSVVGRTSYNEQFF. The DNA of the CDR3 is TGCAGCGTTGTAGGCAGGACCTCCTACAATGAGCAGTTCTTC. The rearrangement uses TRBV29-1 and TRBJ2-1, with no clear D. Germline V lookup: CDR1 SQVTM, CDR2 ANQGSEA. This CDR3 is built from 14 residues. The ends were cut back, 4 bases at V and 0 bases at J, with 10 bases in the middle.

The chain recombines TRBV28 with TRBJ2-7; 9 bases match TRBD1. Trimming at V came to 3 bases and at J to 4 bases, leaving 10 bases not matched to a gene. The CDR3 runs to 16 residues. The V gene's germline CDR1 is MDHEN and CDR2 SYDVKM. Here the CDR3 reads CASSFLGQGPSYEQYF. CDR3 in DNA: TGTGCCAGCAGTTTCCTCGGACAGGGGCCTTCTTACGAGCAGTACTTC.

This chain connects TRBV11-2 to TRBJ1-4; D not resolved. Germline loops: CDR1 SGHAT, CDR2 FQNNGV. CDR3 length: 11 residues. V lost 3 bases, J lost 13 bases, and 9 bases lay in between. In nucleotides, the CDR3 is TGTGCCAGCAGCTTTTATGGGCCACTGTTTTTT. It specifies CASSFYGPLFF.

The chain has TRBV28 and TRBJ2-1; TRBD2 aligns across 7 bases. CDR1 is MDHEN, CDR2 SYDVKM, per germline. V lost 2 bases, J lost 4 bases, and 5 bases stayed unmatched. The CDR3 loop spans 15 amino acids. CDR3 region: CASSLLGEGYNEQFF. The CDR3 nucleotides read TGTGCCAGCAGTTTACTCGGGGAGGGGTACAATGAGCAGTTCTTC.

This chain links TRBV30 with TRBJ1-2; D possibly corresponds to TRBD1 (6 bases). V was shortened by 2 bases and J by 4 bases, with 14 bases between the two germline ends. The CDR3 is 14 amino acids. CDR1 is GTSNPN, CDR2 SVGIG, per germline (reference sequence). CDR3 sequence (DNA): TGTGCCTGGAGTCGAACAGGGCCTCCCTATGGCTACACCTTC. This translates into CAWSRTGPPYGYTF. Supplemented by reference TRBV30 and TRBJ1-2, the full variable domain reads SQTIHQWPATLVQPVGSPLSLECTVEGTSNPNLYWYRQAAGRGLQLLFYSVGIGQISSEVPQNLSASRPQDRQFILSSKKLLLSDSGFYLCAWSRTGPPYGYTFGSGTRLTVV.